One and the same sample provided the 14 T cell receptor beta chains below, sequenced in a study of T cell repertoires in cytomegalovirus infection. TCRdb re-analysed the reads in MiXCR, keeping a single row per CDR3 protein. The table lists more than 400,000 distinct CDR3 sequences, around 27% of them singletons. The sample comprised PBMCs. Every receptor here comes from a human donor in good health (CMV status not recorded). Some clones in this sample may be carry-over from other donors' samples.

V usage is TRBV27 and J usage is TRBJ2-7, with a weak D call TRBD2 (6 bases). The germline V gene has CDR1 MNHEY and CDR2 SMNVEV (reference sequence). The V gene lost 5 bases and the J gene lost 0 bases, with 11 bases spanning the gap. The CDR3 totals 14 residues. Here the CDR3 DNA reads TGTGCCAGCAGTCTTAAGGGACTCTCCTACGAGCAGTACTTC. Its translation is CASSLKGLSYEQYF.

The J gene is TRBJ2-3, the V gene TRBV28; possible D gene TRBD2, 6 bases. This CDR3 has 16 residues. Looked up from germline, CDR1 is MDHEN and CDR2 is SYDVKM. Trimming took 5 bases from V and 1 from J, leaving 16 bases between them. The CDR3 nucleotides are TGTGCCAGCAGTATCCAAAGCGGGCTCCGCACAGATACGCAGTATTTT. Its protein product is CASSIQSGLRTDTQYF.

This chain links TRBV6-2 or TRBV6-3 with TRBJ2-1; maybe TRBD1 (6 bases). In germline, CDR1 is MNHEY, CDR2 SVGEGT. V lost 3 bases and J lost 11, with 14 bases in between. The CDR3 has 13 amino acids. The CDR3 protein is CASSYGQYIQQFF. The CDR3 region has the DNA TGTGCCAGCAGTTATGGACAGTACATTCAGCAGTTCTTC.

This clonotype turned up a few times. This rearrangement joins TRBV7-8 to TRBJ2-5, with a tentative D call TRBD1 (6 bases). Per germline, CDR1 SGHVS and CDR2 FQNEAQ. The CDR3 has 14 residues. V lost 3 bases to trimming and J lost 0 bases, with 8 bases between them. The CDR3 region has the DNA TGTGCCAGCAGCTTCGGGACATACCAAGAGACCCAGTACTTC. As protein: CASSFGTYQETQYF.

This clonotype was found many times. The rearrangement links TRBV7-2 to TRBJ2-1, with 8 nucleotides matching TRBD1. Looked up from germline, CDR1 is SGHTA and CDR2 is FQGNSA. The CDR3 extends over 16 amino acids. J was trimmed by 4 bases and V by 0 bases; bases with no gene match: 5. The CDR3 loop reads CASSLAQGVFYNEQFF. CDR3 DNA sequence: TGTGCCAGCAGCTTAGCACAGGGGGTATTTTACAATGAGCAGTTCTTC.

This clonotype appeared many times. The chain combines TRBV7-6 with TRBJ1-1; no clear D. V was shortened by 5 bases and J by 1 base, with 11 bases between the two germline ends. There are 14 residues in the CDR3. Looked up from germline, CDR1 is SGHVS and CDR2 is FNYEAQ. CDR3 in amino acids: CASSLGLTNTEAFF. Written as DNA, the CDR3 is TGTGCCAGCAGCCTTGGTCTAACGAACACTGAAGCTTTCTTT. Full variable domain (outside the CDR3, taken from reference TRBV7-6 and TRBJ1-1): GAGVSQSPRYKVTKRGQDVALRCDPISGHVSLYWYRQALGQGPEFLTYFNYEAQQDKSGLPNDRFSAERPEGSISTLTIQRTEQRDSAMYRCASSLGLTNTEAFFGQGTRLTVV.

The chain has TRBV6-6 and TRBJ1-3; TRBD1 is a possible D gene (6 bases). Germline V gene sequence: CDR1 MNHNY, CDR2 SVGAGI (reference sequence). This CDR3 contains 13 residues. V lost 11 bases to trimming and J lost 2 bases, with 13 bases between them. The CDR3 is CAAQGEPGNTIYF. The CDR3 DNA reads TGTGCCGCACAGGGTGAACCTGGAAACACCATATATTTT.

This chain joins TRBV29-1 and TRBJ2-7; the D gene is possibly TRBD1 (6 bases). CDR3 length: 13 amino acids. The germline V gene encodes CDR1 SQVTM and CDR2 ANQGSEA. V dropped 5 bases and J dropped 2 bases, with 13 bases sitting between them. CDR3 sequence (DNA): TGCAGCGTTACAGACAGGTTCGCCTACGAGCAGTACTTC. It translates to CSVTDRFAYEQYF.

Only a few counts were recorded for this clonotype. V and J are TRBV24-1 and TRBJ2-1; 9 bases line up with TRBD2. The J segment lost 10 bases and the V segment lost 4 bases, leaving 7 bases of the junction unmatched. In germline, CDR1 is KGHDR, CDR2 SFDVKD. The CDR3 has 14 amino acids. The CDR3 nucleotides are TGTGCCACCAGTGAGGCCGGGACTAGCACCGAGCAGTTCTTC. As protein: CATSEAGTSTEQFF.

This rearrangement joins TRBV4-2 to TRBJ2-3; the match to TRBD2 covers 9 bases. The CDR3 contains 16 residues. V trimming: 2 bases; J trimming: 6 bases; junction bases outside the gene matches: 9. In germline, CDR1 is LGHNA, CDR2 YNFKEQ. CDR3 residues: CASSQTVAGGADTQYF. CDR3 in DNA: TGTGCCAGCAGCCAAACGGTGGCGGGAGGGGCGGATACGCAGTATTTT.

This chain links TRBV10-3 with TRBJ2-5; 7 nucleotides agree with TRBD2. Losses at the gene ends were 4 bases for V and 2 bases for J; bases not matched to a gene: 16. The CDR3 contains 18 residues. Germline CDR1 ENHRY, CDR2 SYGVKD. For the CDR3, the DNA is TGTGCCATCAGTGTGGTAAGAGAAGTGGCGGGAGTACAAGAGACCCAGTACTTC. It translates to CAISVVREVAGVQETQYF.

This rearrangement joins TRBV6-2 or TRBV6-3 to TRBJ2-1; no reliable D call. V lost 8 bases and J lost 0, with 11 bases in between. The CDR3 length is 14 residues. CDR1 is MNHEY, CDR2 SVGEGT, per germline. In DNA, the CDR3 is TGTGCCAGCCGTAGCCCCAGCTCCTACAATGAGCAGTTCTTC. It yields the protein CASRSPSSYNEQFF.

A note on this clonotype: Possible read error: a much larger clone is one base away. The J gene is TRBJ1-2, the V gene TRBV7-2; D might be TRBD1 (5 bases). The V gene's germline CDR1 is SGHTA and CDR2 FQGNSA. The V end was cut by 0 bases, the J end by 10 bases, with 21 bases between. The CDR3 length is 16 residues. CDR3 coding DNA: TGTGCCAGCAGCTTAGCAGGGGAGGCGACCTCGAATGACTACACCTTC. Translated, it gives CASSLAGEATSNDYTF.

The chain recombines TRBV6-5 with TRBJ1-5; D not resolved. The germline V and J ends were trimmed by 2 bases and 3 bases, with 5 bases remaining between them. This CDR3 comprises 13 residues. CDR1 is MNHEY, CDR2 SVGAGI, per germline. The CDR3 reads CASSYGLNQPQHF. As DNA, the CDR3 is TGTGCCAGCAGTTACGGTCTCAATCAGCCCCAGCATTTT.